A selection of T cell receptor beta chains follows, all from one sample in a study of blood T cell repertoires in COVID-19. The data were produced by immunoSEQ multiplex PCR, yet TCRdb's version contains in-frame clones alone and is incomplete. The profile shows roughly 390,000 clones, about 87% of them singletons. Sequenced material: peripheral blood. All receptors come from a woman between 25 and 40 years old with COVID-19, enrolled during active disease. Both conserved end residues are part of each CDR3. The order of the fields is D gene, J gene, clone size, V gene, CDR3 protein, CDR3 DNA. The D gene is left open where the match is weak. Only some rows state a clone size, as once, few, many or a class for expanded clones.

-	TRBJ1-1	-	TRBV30	CAWSKGMGTEAFF	TGTGCCTGGAGTAAGGGGATGGGGACTGAAGCTTTCTTT
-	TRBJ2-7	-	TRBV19	CASSSRDSYEQYF	TGTGCCAGTAGTAGCCGGGACTCCTACGAGCAGTACTTC
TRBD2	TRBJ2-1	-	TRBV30	CAWSVVAGVEQFF	TGTGCCTGGAGTGTAGTAGCGGGAGTTGAGCAGTTCTTC
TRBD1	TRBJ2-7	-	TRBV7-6	CASSPGQGVRYEQYF	TGTGCCAGCAGCCCTGGACAGGGCGTTCGGTACGAGCAGTACTTC
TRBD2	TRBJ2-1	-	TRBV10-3	CAISGTSGSSYNEQFF	TGTGCCATCAGCGGAACTAGCGGGAGCTCCTACAATGAGCAGTTCTTC
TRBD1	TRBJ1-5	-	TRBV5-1	CASSSGQGNQPQHF	TGCGCCAGCAGCTCAGGACAGGGCAATCAGCCCCAGCATTTT
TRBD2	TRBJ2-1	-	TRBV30	CAWGSASGSYNEQFF	TGTGCCTGGGGTTCGGCTAGCGGGAGCTACAATGAGCAGTTCTTC
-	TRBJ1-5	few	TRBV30	CAWSVLGREPQHF	TGTGCCTGGAGTGTACTGGGGAGGGAGCCCCAGCATTTT
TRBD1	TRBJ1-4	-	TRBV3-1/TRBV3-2	CASSRLGQAAATNEKLFF	TGTGCCAGCAGCCGACTCGGACAGGCCGCTGCAACTAATGAAAAACTGTTTTTT
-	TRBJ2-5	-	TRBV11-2	CASSSSQETQYF	TGTGCCAGCAGCTCCAGCCAAGAGACCCAGTACTTC
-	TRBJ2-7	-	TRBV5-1	CASSPAGGAEQYF	TGCGCCAGCAGCCCCGCTGGAGGAGCCGAGCAGTACTTC
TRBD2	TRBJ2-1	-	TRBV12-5	CASALGTSGRENNEQFF	TGTGCTAGTGCCTTGGGGACTAGCGGGAGGGAAAACAATGAGCAGTTCTTC
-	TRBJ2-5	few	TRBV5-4	CASSSRGGGQETQYF	TGTGCCAGCAGCTCGCGCGGGGGCGGGCAAGAGACCCAGTACTTC
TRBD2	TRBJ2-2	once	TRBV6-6	CASSPRGLAGSTGELFF	TGTGCCAGCAGTCCCAGAGGACTAGCGGGAAGTACCGGGGAGCTGTTTTTT
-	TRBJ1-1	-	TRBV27	CASSFRRMNTEAFF	TGTGCCAGCAGTTTCAGGCGAATGAACACTGAAGCTTTCTTT
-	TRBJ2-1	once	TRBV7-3	CASSFSLGNEQFF	TGTGCCAGCAGCTTCTCCCTCGGGAATGAGCAGTTCTTC
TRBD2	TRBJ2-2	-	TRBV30	CAFGTSGTGELFF	TGTGCCTTCGGGACTAGCGGGACCGGGGAGCTGTTTTTT
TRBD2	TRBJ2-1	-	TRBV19	CASSIGASGRASVNEQFF	TGTGCCAGTAGTATCGGTGCTAGCGGGAGGGCCTCCGTCAATGAGCAGTTCTTC
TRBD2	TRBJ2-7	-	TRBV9	CASSVGPPGLAGHEQYF	TGTGCCAGCAGCGTAGGACCCCCGGGACTAGCGGGCCACGAGCAGTACTTC
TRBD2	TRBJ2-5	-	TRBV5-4	CASSLASGRGETQYF	TGTGCCAGCAGCTTGGCTAGCGGGAGAGGGGAGACCCAGTACTTC
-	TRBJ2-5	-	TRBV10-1	CARLQGQETQYF	TGCGCCAGATTGCAGGGGCAAGAGACCCAGTACTTC
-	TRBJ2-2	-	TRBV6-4	CASKRLPNTGELFF	TGTGCCAGCAAGCGGCTCCCGAACACCGGGGAGCTGTTTTTT
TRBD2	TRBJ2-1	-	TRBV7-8	CASSFPGLAIDEQFF	TGTGCCAGCAGCTTTCCGGGACTAGCGATCGATGAGCAGTTCTTC
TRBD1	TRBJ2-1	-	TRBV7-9	CASSPFWGTGGNNEQFF	TGTGCCAGCAGCCCTTTTTGGGGGACAGGGGGCAACAATGAGCAGTTCTTC
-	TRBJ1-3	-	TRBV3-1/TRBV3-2	CASSLGLLNGNTIYF	TGTGCCAGCAGCCTCGGACTCCTAAATGGAAACACCATATATTTT
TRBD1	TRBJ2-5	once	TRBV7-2	CASSLTGIGTQYF	TGTGCCAGCAGCTTGACAGGGATCGGTACCCAGTACTTC
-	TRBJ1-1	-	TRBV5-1	CASSLEFSRRGNTEAFF	TGCGCCAGCAGCTTGGAATTTTCGCGCCGGGGGAACACTGAAGCTTTCTTT
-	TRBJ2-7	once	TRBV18	CASSPSGGAVTYEQYF	TGTGCCAGCTCACCATCGGGGGGCGCCGTTACCTACGAGCAGTACTTC
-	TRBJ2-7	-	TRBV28	CASSSGSYEQYF	TGTGCGAGCAGTTCCGGGTCCTACGAGCAGTACTTC
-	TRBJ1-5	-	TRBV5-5	CASSFGNSNQPQHF	TGTGCCAGCAGCTTCGGTAATAGCAATCAGCCCCAGCATTTT
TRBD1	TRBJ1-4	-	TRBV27	CARGTDEACEKLFF	TGTGCCAGAGGGACAGACGAAGCTTGTGAAAAACTGTTTTTT
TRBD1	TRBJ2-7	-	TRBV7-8	CASSLALNRGEQYF	TGTGCCAGCAGCTTAGCGCTGAACAGGGGCGAGCAGTACTTC
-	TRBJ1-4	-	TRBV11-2	CASSLGPRAENEKLFF	TGTGCCAGCAGCTTAGGGCCTCGCGCGGAGAATGAAAAACTGTTTTTT
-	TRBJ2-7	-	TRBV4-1	CASSQRTGAYEQYF	TGCGCCAGCAGCCAGAGGACGGGGGCCTACGAGCAGTACTTC
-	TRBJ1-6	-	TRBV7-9	CASSLSQNSPLHF	TGTGCCAGCAGCTTAAGTCAGAATTCACCCCTCCACTTT
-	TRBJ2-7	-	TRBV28	CASRQLSHEQYF	TGTGCCAGCCGACAGCTGTCCCACGAGCAGTACTTC
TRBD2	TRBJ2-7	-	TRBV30	CAWSVGLASYEQYF	TGTGCCTGGAGTGTAGGACTAGCCTCCTACGAGCAGTACTTC
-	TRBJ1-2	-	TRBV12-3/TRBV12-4	CASSRTENYGYTF	TGTGCCAGCAGTAGGACAGAGAACTATGGCTACACCTTC
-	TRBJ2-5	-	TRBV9	CASSVGGFWETQYF	TGTGCCAGCAGCGTAGGAGGGTTCTGGGAGACCCAGTACTTC
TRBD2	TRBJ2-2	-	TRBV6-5	CASSSLAGGGSGELFF	TGTGCCAGCAGTTCACTAGCGGGAGGAGGATCCGGGGAGCTGTTTTTT
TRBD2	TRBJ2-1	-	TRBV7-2	CASSQGTSANNEQFF	TGTGCCAGCAGTCAAGGGACTAGCGCCAACAATGAGCAGTTCTTC
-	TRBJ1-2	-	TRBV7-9	CASSLADRVVYGYTF	TGTGCCAGCAGCTTGGCAGACAGAGTCGTATATGGCTACACCTTC
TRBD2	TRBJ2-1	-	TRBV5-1	CASSPRLAGGGDNEQFF	TGCGCCAGCAGCCCAAGACTAGCGGGAGGGGGTGACAATGAGCAGTTCTTC
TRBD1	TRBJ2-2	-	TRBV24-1	CATSTGTGGPGELFF	TGTGCCACCAGCACCGGGACAGGGGGACCCGGGGAGCTGTTTTTT
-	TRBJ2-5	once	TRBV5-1	CASSIQQVIFAQETQYF	TGCGCCAGCAGCATCCAGCAGGTTATATTTGCGCAAGAGACCCAGTACTTC
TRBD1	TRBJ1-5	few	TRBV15	CATSRDSSAGGRQPQHF	TGTGCCACCAGCAGAGATAGCTCGGCAGGGGGCCGTCAGCCCCAGCATTTT
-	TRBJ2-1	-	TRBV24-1	CATTPDYGGEQFF	TGTGCCACCACCCCGGACTACGGGGGTGAGCAGTTCTTC
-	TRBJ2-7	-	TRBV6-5	CASTESGFSYEQYF	TGTGCCAGCACCGAAAGCGGGTTCTCCTACGAGCAGTACTTC
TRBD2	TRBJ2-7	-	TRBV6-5	CASSRTSGSYEQYF	TGTGCCAGCAGCCGGACTAGCGGAAGCTACGAGCAGTACTTC
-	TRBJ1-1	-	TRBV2	CASSANRDTEAFF	TGTGCCAGCAGTGCCAACAGGGACACTGAAGCTTTCTTT
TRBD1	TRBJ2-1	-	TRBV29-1	CSADRDRSYNEQFF	TGCAGCGCTGACCGGGACAGGAGCTACAATGAGCAGTTCTTC